The clone carrying this T cell receptor beta chain was counted between two and nine times. Its antigen is unidentified. These data belong to a study of T cells in Graves' hyperthyroidism and ophthalmopathy. Regarding the study as a whole: Prediction of ophthalmopathy progression came a median roughly 7.1 months pre-onset.

V was pared by 3 bases and J by 2 bases, with 4 bases of the junction left unmatched. The germline V gene has CDR1 LGHNA and CDR2 YNFKEQ. The CDR3 spans 15 residues. Amplified TCR beta CDR3 regions came from RNA transcripts. The primer set for the first-round RT-PCR of the TCR CDR3 was HTBI. TCRdb passed the multiplex PCR reads through MiXCR, listing each CDR3 protein once. This table holds around 600,000 distinct CDR3 sequences, over 12% found once. The sequence derives from a woman aged 18-35 years with Graves' ophthalmopathy. J is TRBJ2-7 and V is TRBV4-2, with 10 nucleotides matching TRBD1. Source material: blood. CDR3 nucleotide sequence: TGTGCCAGCAGCCAGGCCGGGACAGGGGCCTACGAGCAGTACTTC. This gives the protein CASSQAGTGAYEQYF.